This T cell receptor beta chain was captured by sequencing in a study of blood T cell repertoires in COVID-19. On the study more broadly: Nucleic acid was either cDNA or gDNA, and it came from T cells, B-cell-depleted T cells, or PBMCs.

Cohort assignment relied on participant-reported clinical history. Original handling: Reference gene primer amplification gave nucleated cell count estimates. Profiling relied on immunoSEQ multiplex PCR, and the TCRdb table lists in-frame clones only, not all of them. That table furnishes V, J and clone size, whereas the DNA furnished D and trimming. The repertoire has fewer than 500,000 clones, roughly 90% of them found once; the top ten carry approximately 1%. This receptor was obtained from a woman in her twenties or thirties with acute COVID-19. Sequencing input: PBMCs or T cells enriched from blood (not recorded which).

Here the CDR3 reads CASSSGLAGTDTQYF. DNA for the CDR3: TGTGCCAGCAGTTCCGGACTAGCGGGCACAGATACGCAGTATTTT. The chain carries TRBV6-5 and TRBJ2-3, with 10 bases fitting TRBD2. The V segment lost 4 bases and the J segment 1 base; nucleotides outside the gene matches: 2. This CDR3 has 15 residues. The V gene's germline CDR1 is MNHEY and CDR2 SVGAGI.